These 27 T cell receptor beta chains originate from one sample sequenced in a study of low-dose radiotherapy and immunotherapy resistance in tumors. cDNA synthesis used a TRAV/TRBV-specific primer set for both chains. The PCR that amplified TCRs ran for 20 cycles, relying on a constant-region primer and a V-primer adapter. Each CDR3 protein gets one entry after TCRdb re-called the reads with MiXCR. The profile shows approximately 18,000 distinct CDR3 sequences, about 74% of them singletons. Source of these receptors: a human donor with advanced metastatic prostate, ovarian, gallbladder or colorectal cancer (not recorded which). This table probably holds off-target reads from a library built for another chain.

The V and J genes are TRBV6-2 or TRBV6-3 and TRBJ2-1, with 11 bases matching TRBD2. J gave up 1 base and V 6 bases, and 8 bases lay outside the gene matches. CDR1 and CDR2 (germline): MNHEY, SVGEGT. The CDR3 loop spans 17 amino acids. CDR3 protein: CASSPIAGGLSYNEQFF. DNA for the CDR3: TGTGCCAGCAGCCCGATAGCGGGAGGGCTGTCCTACAATGAGCAGTTCTTC.

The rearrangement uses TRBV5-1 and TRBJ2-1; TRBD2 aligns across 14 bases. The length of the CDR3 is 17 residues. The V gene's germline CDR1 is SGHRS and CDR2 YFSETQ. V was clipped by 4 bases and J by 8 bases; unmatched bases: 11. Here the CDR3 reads CASSLRSGTSGGYEQFF. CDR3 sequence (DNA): TGCGCCAGCAGCCTAAGATCCGGGACTAGCGGGGGCTATGAGCAGTTCTTC. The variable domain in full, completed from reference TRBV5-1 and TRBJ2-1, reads KAGVTQTPRYLIKTRGQQVTLSCSPISGHRSVSWYQQTPGQGLQFLFEYFSETQRNKGNFPGRFSGRQFSNSRSEMNVSTLELGDSALYLCASSLRSGTSGGYEQFFGPGTRLTVL.

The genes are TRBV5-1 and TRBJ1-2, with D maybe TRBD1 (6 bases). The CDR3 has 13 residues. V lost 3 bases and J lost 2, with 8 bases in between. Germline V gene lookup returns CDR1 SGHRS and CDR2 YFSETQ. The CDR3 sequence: CASSWGHNYGYTF. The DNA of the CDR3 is TGCGCCAGCAGCTGGGGGCACAACTATGGCTACACCTTC. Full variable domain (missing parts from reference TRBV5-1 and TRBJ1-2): KAGVTQTPRYLIKTRGQQVTLSCSPISGHRSVSWYQQTPGQGLQFLFEYFSETQRNKGNFPGRFSGRQFSNSRSEMNVSTLELGDSALYLCASSWGHNYGYTFGSGTRLTVV.

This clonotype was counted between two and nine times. The CDR3 loop is CASPTTGSNQPQHF. CDR3 nucleotide sequence: TGTGCCAGCCCCACGACAGGCAGCAATCAGCCCCAGCATTTT. The chain links TRBV21-1 to TRBJ1-5; TRBD1, the table's D call, lacks a check against the DNA. TRBV21-1 is given as a pseudogene. The CDR3 contains 14 residues.

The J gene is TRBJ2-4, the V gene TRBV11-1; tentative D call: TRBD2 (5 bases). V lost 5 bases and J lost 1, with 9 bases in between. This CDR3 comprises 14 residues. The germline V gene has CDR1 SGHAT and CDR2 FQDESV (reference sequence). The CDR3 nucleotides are TGTGCCAGCAGCCCGGGGTGGGCCAAAAACATTCAGTACTTC. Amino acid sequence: CASSPGWAKNIQYF. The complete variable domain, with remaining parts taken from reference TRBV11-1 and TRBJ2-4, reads EAEVAQSPRYKITEKSQAVAFWCDPISGHATLYWYRQILGQGPELLVQFQDESVVDDSQLPKDRFSAERLKGVDSTLKIQPAELGDSAMYLCASSPGWAKNIQYFGAGTRLSVL.

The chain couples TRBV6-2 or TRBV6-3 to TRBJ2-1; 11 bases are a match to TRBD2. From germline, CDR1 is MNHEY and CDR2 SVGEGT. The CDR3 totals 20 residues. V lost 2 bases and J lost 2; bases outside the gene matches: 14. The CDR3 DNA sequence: TGTGCCAGCAGTTACGGGCGGACTAGCGGGCCCCTGGACCCCTACAATGAGCAGTTCTTC. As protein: CASSYGRTSGPLDPYNEQFF.

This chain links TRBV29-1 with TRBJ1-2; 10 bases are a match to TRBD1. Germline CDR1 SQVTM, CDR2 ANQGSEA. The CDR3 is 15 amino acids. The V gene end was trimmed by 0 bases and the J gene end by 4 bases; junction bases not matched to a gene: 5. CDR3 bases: TGCAGCGTTGAAGAACGACAGGGGGCGGGCTATGGCTACACCTTC. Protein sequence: CSVEERQGAGYGYTF.

The CDR3 here is CASSLTSPASNYEQYF. DNA for the CDR3: TGCGCCAGCAGCTTGACTAGCCCCGCGAGCAACTACGAGCAGTACTTC. The chain links TRBV5-1 to TRBJ2-7, with TRBD2 as a possible D gene (6 bases). The CDR3 totals 16 residues. V was trimmed by 1 base and J by 3 bases, leaving 17 bases between them. The germline CDR1 and CDR2 sequences are SGHRS and YFSETQ.

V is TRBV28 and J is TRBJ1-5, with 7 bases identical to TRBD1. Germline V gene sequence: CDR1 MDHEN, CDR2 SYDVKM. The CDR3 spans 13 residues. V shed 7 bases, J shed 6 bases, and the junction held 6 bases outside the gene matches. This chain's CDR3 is CASTRGSFQPQHF. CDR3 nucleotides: TGTGCCAGCACCAGGGGGTCCTTTCAGCCCCAGCATTTT.

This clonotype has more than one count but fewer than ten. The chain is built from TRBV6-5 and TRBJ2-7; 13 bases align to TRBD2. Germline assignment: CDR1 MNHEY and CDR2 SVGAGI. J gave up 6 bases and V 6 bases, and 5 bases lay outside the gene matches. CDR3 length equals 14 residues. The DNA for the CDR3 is TGTGCCAGCAGCACCGGGACTAGCGGGACCGAGCAGTACTTC. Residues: CASSTGTSGTEQYF.

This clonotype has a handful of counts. The CDR3 sequence is CASNRGEGAETQYF. Written as DNA, the CDR3 is TGCGCCAGCAACCGGGGGGAAGGGGCAGAGACCCAGTACTTC. The J gene is TRBJ2-5, the V gene TRBV23-1, with 7 bases fitting TRBD2. TRBV23-1 is annotated as an ORF whose role is uncertain. The junction had 9 bases not matched to a gene; V was cut back by 7 bases and J by 4 bases. The CDR3 is 14 residues long.

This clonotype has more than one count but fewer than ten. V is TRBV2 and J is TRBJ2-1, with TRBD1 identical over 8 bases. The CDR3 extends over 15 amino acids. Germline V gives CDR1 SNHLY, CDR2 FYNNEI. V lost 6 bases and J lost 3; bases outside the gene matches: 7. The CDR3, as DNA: TGTGCCAGCAGCTCAGGGGGCCTTCTCTACAATGAGCAGTTCTTC. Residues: CASSSGGLLYNEQFF.

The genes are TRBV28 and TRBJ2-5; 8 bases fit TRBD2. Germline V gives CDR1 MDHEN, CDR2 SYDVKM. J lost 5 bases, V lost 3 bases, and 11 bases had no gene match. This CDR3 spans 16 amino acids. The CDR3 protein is CASSLGNSGVGETQYF. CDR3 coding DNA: TGTGCCAGCAGTTTGGGAAATAGCGGGGTCGGGGAGACCCAGTACTTC. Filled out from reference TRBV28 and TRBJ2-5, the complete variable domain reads DVKVTQSSRYLVKRTGEKVFLECVQDMDHENMFWYRQDPGLGLRLIYFSYDVKMKEKGDIPEGYSVSREKKERFSLILESASTNQTSMYLCASSLGNSGVGETQYFGPGTRLLVL.

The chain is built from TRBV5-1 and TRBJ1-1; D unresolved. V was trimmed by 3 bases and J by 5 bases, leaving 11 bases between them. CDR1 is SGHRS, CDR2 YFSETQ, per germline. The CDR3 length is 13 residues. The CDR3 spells CASSWSIGTEAFF. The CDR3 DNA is TGCGCCAGCAGCTGGTCTATTGGAACTGAAGCTTTCTTT.

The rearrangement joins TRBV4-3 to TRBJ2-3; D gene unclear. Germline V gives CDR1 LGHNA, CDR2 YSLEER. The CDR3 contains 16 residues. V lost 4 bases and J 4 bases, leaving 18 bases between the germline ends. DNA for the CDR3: TGCGCCAGCAGCCCCCGGGCCAGCATAGGCCCAGATACGCAGTATTTT. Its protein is CASSPRASIGPDTQYF.

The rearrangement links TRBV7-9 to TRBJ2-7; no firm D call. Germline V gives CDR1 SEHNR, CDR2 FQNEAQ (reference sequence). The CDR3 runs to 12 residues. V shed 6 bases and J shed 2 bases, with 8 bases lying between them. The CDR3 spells CASSKSPYEQYF. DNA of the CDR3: TGTGCCAGCAGTAAGAGTCCCTACGAGCAGTACTTC. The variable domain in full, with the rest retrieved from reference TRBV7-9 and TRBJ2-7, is DTGVSQNPRHKITKRGQNVTFRCDPISEHNRLYWYRQTLGQGPEFLTYFQNEAQLEKSRLLSDRFSAERPKGSFSTLEIQRTEQGDSAMYLCASSKSPYEQYFGPGTRLTVT.

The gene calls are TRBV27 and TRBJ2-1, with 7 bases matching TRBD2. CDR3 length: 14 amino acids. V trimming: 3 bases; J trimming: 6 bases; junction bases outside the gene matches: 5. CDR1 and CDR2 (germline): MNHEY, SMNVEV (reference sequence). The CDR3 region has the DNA TGTGCCAGCAGTTTCGCGGGAGCGGGCAATGAGCAGTTCTTC. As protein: CASSFAGAGNEQFF.

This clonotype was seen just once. CDR3 sequence: CASSLETFAEQFF. The CDR3 region has the DNA TGTGCCAGCAGCTTAGAGACATTTGCTGAGCAGTTCTTC. The rearrangement links TRBV11-2 to TRBJ2-1; D is uncertain. CDR1 is SGHAT and CDR2 is FQNNGV in the germline V gene. Trimming shortened V by 0 bases and J by 9 bases, and 9 bases separated the two germline ends. This CDR3 is built from 13 residues.

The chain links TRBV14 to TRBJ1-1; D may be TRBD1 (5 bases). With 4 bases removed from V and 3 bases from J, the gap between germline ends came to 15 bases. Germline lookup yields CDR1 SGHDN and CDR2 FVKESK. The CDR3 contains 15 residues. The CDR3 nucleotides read TGTGCCAGCAGCCTCCATGAGGGGTCTGACACTGAAGCTTTCTTT. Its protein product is CASSLHEGSDTEAFF.

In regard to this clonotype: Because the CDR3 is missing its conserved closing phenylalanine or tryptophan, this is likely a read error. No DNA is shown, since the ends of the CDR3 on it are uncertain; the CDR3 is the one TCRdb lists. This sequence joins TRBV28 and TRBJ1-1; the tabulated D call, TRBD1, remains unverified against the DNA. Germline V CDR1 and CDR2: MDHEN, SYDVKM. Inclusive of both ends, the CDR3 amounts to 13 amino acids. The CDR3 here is CASSLNSRGQGDH.

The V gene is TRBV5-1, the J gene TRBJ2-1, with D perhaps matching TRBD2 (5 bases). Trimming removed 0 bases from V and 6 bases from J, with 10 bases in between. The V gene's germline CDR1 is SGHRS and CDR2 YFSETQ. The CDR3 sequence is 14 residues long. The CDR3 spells CASSLGAATNEQFF. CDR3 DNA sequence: TGCGCCAGCAGCTTGGGAGCGGCAACCAATGAGCAGTTCTTC.

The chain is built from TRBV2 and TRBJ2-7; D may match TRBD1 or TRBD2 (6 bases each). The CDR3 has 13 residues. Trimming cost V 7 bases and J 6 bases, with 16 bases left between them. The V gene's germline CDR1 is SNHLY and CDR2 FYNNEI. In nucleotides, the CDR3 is TGTGCCAGCACGGCACAGGGACTCGGCGAGCAGTACTTC. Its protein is CASTAQGLGEQYF.

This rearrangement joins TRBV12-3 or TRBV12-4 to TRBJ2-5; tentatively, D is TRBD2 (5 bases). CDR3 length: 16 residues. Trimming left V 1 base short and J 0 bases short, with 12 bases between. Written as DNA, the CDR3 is TGTGCCAGCAGTTTAGGAGCCGGGGTATACCAAGAGACCCAGTACTTC. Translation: CASSLGAGVYQETQYF.

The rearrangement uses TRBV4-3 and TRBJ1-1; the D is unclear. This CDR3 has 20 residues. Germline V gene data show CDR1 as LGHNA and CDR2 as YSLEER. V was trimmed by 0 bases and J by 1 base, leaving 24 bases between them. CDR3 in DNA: TGCGCCAGCAGCCAAGATATTCGTTACAGAGGCGAGAAAAGGAACACTGAAGCTTTCTTT. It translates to CASSQDIRYRGEKRNTEAFF.

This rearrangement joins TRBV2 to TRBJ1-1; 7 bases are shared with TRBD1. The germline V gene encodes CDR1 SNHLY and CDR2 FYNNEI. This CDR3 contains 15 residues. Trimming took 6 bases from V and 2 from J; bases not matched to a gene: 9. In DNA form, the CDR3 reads TGTGCCAGCAGCTCCCGGGACAGCAGAAACACTGAAGCTTTCTTT. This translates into CASSSRDSRNTEAFF.

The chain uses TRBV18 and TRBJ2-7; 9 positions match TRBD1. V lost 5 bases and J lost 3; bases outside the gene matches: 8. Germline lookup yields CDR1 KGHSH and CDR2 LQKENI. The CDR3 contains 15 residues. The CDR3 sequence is CASSSGTGLDYEQYF. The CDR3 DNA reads TGTGCCAGCTCATCCGGGACAGGGTTGGACTACGAGCAGTACTTC.

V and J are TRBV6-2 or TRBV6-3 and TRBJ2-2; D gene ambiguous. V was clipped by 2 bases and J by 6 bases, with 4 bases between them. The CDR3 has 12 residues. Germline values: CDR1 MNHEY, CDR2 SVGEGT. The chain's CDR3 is CASSYPSGELFF. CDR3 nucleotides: TGTGCCAGCAGTTACCCCTCCGGGGAGCTGTTTTTT.